This TCR beta chain comes out of a study of PD-L1 blockade in urothelial cancer. Time point in this sample: pretreatment peripheral blood. This table comes from immunoSEQ multiplex PCR, and its TCRdb copy is limited to in-frame clones, with some not included. The sample has under 55,000 clones; approximately 79% are singletons. Trimming cost V 3 bases and J 5 bases, with 11 bases left between them. The CDR3 is 13 amino acids. Per germline, CDR1 SGHNT and CDR2 YYREEE (reference sequence). The chain has TRBV5-4 and TRBJ1-2, with D maybe TRBD1 (6 bases). The sample was PBMCs, taken around atezolizumab (anti-PD-L1) treatment. This receptor was obtained from a man in his 70s with urothelial cancer. This CDR3 is CASSSGVGYGYTF. CDR3 in DNA: TGTGCCAGCAGCTCAGGGGTGGGGTATGGCTACACCTTC.